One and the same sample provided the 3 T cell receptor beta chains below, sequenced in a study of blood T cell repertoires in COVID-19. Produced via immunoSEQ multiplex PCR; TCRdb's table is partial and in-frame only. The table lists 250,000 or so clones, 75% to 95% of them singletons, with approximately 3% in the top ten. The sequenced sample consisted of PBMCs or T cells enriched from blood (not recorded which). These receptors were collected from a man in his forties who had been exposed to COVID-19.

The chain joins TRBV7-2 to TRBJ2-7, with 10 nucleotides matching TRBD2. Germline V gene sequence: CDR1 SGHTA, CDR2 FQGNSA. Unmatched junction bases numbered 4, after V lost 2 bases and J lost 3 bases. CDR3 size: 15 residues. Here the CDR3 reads CASSLRASGSYEQYF. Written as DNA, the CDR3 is TGTGCCAGCAGCTTACGCGCTAGCGGGAGCTACGAGCAGTACTTC.

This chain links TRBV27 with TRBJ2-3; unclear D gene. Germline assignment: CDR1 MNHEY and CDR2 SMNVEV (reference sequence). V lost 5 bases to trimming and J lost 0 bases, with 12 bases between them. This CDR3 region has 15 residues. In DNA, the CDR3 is TGTGCCAGCAGTGATATAAGAGCTAGCACAGATACGCAGTATTTT. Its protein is CASSDIRASTDTQYF.

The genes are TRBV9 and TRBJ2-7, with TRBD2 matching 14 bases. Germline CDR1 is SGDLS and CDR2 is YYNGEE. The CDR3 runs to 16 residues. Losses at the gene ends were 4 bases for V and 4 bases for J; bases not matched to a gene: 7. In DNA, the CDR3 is TGTGCCAGCAGCCCAACAGGGACTAGCGGGAGTTACGAGCAGTACTTC. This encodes CASSPTGTSGSYEQYF.